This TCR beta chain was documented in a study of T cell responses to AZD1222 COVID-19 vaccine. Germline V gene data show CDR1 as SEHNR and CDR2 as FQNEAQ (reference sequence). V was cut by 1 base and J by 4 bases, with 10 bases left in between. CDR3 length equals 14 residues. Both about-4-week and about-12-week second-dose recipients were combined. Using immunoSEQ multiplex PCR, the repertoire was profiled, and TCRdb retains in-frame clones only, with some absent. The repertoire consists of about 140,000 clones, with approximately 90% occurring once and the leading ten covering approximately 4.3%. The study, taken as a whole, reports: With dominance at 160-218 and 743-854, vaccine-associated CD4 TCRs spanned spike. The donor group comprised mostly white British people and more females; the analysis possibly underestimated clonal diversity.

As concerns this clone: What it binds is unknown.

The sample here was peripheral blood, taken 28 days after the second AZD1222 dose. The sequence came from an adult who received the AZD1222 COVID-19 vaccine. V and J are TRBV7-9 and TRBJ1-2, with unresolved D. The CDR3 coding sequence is TGTGCCAGCAGCTTAGGGGCAGAGACCTATGGCTACACCTTC. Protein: CASSLGAETYGYTF.